The 20 T cell receptor beta chains given below trace back to one sample, sequenced in a study of CD8 T cells in ankylosing spondylitis. TCRdb itself ran the 5' RACE reads through MiXCR, one entry per CDR3 protein. The data show some 250,000 distinct CDR3 sequences, roughly a quarter seen once. Source material: blood, either unsorted or a sorted T cell fraction (not recorded which). The source of these receptors is a male donor with ankylosing spondylitis or in good health (not recorded which).

This clonotype has a count of ten or more. The genes are TRBV29-1 and TRBJ2-5; tentative D call: TRBD2 (5 bases). The germline V and J ends were trimmed by 4 bases and 5 bases, with 14 bases remaining between them. The CDR3 length is 13 residues. Germline V gives CDR1 SQVTM, CDR2 ANQGSEA. The CDR3 reads CSVADLAPETQYF. CDR3 nucleotide sequence: TGCAGCGTTGCTGATCTAGCTCCGGAGACCCAGTACTTC.

The V gene is TRBV30, the J gene TRBJ1-4; unclear D gene. The V end was cut by 2 bases, the J end by 7 bases, with 5 bases between. The CDR3 is 11 amino acids. CDR1 and CDR2 from the germline V gene are GTSNPN and SVGIG (reference sequence). This CDR3 is CAWSIREKLFF. The CDR3 nucleotides are TGTGCCTGGAGTATACGTGAAAAACTGTTTTTT.

This chain joins TRBV5-5 and TRBJ2-5; D possibly corresponds to TRBD1 (6 bases). Germline V gene lookup returns CDR1 SGHKS and CDR2 YYEKEE (reference sequence). V lost 4 bases and J lost 3, with 16 bases in between. The CDR3 runs to 15 residues. CDR3 sequence (DNA): TGTGCCAGCAGCGGCGGGCCTGACAGGAAAGAGACCCAGTACTTC. As protein: CASSGGPDRKETQYF.

The V call is TRBV3-1, the J call TRBJ2-5; no clear D gene. Germline lookup yields CDR1 LGHDT and CDR2 YNNKEL (reference sequence). The ends were cut back, 0 bases at V and 5 bases at J, with 7 bases in the middle. This CDR3 is built from 13 residues. Here the CDR3 DNA reads TGTGCCAGCAGCCAAGATCCTCGGGAGACCCAGTACTTC. It specifies CASSQDPRETQYF.

This clonotype was seen repeatedly, ten times or more. The V gene is TRBV20-1, the J gene TRBJ1-6; the match to TRBD1 covers 7 bases. With 6 bases clipped from V and 13 bases from J, the junction kept 12 bases outside the gene matches. The CDR3 covers 13 residues. The germline V gene has CDR1 DFQATT and CDR2 SNEGSKA (reference sequence). The CDR3 nucleotides read TGCAGTGCCACAGGGGCCGCGGGAATTCCCCTCCACTTT. Amino acid sequence: CSATGAAGIPLHF.

The V gene is TRBV20-1, the J gene TRBJ2-1; D perhaps matches TRBD1 (8 bases). Germline V gives CDR1 DFQATT, CDR2 SNEGSKA (reference sequence). Deletions cut 6 bases from V and 1 base from J, with 16 bases between. The CDR3 has 15 amino acids. The DNA of the CDR3 is TGCAGTGCCAGCGGGACAGGCCGATCCTACAATGAGCAGTTCTTC. This translates into CSASGTGRSYNEQFF.

This sequence joins TRBV28 and TRBJ2-2, with D hard to call. This CDR3 spans 14 amino acids. CDR1 and CDR2 (germline): MDHEN, SYDVKM. The V and J ends lost 3 bases and 8 bases respectively, with 13 bases between them. The CDR3 DNA is TGTGCCAGCAGTTTCTATGTTGGGTCAGGGGAGCTGTTTTTT. Translating it yields CASSFYVGSGELFF.

This clonotype occurred a few times. The chain joins TRBV20-1 to TRBJ2-5, with D unclear. Trimming removed 7 bases at V and 2 bases at J, with 8 bases between. CDR3 length equals 11 residues. Looked up from germline, CDR1 is DFQATT and CDR2 is SNEGSKA (reference sequence). CDR3 in amino acids: CSEGRQETQYF. The CDR3 region has the DNA TGCAGTGAGGGCAGACAAGAGACCCAGTACTTC.

In this sample, this clonotype turned up many times. V usage is TRBV14 and J usage is TRBJ2-1, with 8 bases matching TRBD2. Germline V gene lookup returns CDR1 SGHDN and CDR2 FVKESK. V was pared by 2 bases and J by 2 bases, with 5 bases of the junction left unmatched. This CDR3 contains 16 residues. The CDR3 nucleotides are TGTGCCAGCAGCCAACCTTGGCGGGGGGCCTACAATGAGCAGTTCTTC. Translation: CASSQPWRGAYNEQFF.

This clonotype was counted many times. The V gene is TRBV20-1, the J gene TRBJ2-5, with 9 bases lining up with TRBD2. The CDR3 loop spans 15 amino acids. V lost 6 bases and J lost 4; bases outside the gene matches: 12. Germline lookup yields CDR1 DFQATT and CDR2 SNEGSKA (reference sequence). CDR3 residues: CSARRASGDGETQYF. The CDR3 region has the DNA TGCAGTGCCAGGAGGGCTAGCGGGGATGGAGAGACCCAGTACTTC.

V usage is TRBV15 and J usage is TRBJ2-2; 12 bases fit TRBD2. Trimming removed 1 base from V and 10 bases from J; junction bases left unmatched: 7. This CDR3 is 16 amino acids long. Germline-derived CDR1 and CDR2 are LNHNV and YYDKDF (reference sequence). CDR3 coding DNA: TGTGCCACCAGCAGAGGTCGACTAGCGGGGGAGGAGGAGCTGTTTTTT. Amino acids: CATSRGRLAGEEELFF.

The sample holds many counts of this clonotype. The rearrangement joins TRBV7-9 to TRBJ1-2, with 8 bases identical to TRBD1. This CDR3 has 15 amino acids. After removal of 5 bases from V and 10 bases from J, the junction contained 15 bases not matched to a gene. Looked up from germline, CDR1 is SEHNR and CDR2 is FQNEAQ (reference sequence). The DNA for the CDR3 is TGTGCCAGCAGCCCAATTGGACAGGGTGCGGTTGACTACACCTTC. This codes for CASSPIGQGAVDYTF.

This clonotype was recorded many times. The chain is built from TRBV11-2 and TRBJ2-1, with D maybe TRBD1 (6 bases). The CDR3 length is 15 residues. Trimming left V 5 bases short and J 7 bases short, with 18 bases between. CDR1 is SGHAT, CDR2 FQNNGV, per germline. CDR3 sequence (DNA): TGTGCCAGCAGCATACAGGGTCTTTTAGGGAATGAGCAGTTCTTC. Translated: CASSIQGLLGNEQFF.

The V gene is TRBV20-1, the J gene TRBJ1-1, with D hard to call. The CDR3 sequence is 12 residues long. Germline V gene sequence: CDR1 DFQATT, CDR2 SNEGSKA (reference sequence). CDR3 loop: CSVKRVGTEAFF. DNA for the CDR3: TGCAGCGTTAAACGAGTGGGCACTGAAGCTTTCTTT.

This chain uses TRBV5-6 with TRBJ2-3; D unresolved. The CDR3 is 15 amino acids. From germline, CDR1 is SGHDT and CDR2 YYEEEE. Deletions cut 0 bases from V and 2 bases from J, with 10 bases between. CDR3 DNA: TGTGCCAGCAGCTTGGCCGCCATGAACACAGATACGCAGTATTTT. This sequence encodes CASSLAAMNTDTQYF.

This rearrangement joins TRBV6-1 to TRBJ2-7; D call uncertain. This CDR3 comprises 10 residues. Trimming removed 9 bases from V and 6 bases from J, with 9 bases in between. CDR1 is MNHNS, CDR2 SASEGT, per germline. The CDR3 reads CASLFGEQYF. The DNA of the CDR3 is TGTGCCAGTTTATTTGGCGAGCAGTACTTC.

This clonotype has at least ten counts. The J gene is TRBJ2-5, the V gene TRBV7-8; tentatively, D is TRBD2 (6 bases). CDR3 length equals 14 residues. Trimming shortened V by 1 base and J by 4 bases, and 10 bases separated the two germline ends. The germline V gene has CDR1 SGHVS and CDR2 FQNEAQ. The CDR3 reads CASSLVVGGETQYF. The CDR3 DNA is TGTGCCAGCAGCTTAGTCGTGGGAGGAGAGACCCAGTACTTC.

The rearrangement uses TRBV10-3 and TRBJ2-7; TRBD1 might be the D (7 bases). Trimming took off 3 bases at V and 4 bases at J, with 13 bases between the two ends. Germline CDR1 ENHRY, CDR2 SYGVKD. This CDR3 has 14 residues. The CDR3 DNA reads TGTGCCATCAGTGACGGAGGGGGCCAGTACGAGCAGTACTTC. Translating it yields CAISDGGGQYEQYF.

This clonotype was seen more than once but under ten times. The rearrangement uses TRBV6-4 and TRBJ2-2; the D is unclear. The V end was cut by 6 bases, the J end by 1 base, with 9 bases between. This CDR3 has 14 amino acids. In germline, CDR1 is MRHNA, CDR2 SNTAGT. CDR3 amino acids: CASSTGKNTGELFF. For the CDR3, the DNA is TGTGCCAGCAGCACGGGCAAGAACACCGGGGAGCTGTTTTTT.

This clonotype was detected a few times. The gene calls are TRBV20-1 and TRBJ2-3, with D uncertain. The V gene's germline CDR1 is DFQATT and CDR2 SNEGSKA (reference sequence). This CDR3 is 15 amino acids long. V was cut by 3 bases and J by 2 bases, with 15 bases left in between. CDR3 protein: CSASWVGIPTDTQYF. For the CDR3, the DNA is TGCAGTGCTAGTTGGGTTGGGATACCCACAGATACGCAGTATTTT.